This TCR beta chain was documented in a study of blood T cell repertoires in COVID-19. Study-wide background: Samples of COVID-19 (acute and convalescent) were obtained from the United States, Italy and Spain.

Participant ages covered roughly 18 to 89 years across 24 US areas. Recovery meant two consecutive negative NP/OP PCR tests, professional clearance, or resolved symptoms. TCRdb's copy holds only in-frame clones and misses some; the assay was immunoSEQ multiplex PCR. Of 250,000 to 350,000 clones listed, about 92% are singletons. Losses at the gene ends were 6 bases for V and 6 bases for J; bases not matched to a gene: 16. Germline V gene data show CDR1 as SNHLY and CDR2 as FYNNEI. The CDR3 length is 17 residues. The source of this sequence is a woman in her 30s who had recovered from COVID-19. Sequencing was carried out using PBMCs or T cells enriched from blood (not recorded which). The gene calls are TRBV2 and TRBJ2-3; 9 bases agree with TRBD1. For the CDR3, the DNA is TGTGCCAGCAGCCCACGGTTCGGGACAGGGAATTCTGATACGCAGTATTTT. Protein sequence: CASSPRFGTGNSDTQYF.